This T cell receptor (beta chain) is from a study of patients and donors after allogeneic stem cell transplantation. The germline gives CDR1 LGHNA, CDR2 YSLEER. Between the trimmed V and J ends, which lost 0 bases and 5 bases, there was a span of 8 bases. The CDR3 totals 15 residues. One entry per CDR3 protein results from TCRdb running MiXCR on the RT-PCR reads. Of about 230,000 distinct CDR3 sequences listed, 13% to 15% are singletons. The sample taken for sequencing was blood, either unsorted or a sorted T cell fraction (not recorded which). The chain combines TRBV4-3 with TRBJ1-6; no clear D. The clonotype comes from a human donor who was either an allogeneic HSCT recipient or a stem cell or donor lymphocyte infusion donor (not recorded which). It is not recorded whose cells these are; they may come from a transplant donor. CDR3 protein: CASSQEAGNNSPLHF. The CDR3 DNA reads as TGCGCCAGCAGCCAAGAAGCGGGGAATAATTCACCCCTCCACTTT.